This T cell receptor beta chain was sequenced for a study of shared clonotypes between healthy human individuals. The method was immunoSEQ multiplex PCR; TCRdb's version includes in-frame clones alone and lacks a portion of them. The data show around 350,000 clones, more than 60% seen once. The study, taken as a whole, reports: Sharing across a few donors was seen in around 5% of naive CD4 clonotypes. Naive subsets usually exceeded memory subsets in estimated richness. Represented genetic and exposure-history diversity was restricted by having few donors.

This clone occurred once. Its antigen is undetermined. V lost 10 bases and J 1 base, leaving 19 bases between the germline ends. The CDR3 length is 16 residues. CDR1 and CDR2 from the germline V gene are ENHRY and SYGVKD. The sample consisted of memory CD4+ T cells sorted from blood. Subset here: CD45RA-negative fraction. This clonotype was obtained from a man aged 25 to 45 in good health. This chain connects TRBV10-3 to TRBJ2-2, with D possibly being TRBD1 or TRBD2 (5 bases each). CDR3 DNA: TGTGCCACTACCAAGATAGGGACCAAGAACACCGGGGAGCTGTTTTTT. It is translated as CATTKIGTKNTGELFF.